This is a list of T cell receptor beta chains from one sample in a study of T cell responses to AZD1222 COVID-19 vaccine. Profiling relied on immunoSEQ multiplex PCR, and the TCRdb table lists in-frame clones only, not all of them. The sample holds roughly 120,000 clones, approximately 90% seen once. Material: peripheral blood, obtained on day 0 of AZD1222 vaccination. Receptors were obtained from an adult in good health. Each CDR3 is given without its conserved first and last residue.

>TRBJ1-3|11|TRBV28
ASFQSGGDTIY
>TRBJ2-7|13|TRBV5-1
ASQSRTDGAYEQY
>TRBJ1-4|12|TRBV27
ASSFQGTNEKLF
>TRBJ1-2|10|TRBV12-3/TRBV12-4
ASSFSDAGYT
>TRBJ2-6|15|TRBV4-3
ASSRLLGGSGANVLT
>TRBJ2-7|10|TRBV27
ASSSTGYEQY
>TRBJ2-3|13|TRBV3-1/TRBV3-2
ASSQVYGPTDTQY
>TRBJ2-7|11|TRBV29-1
SVEVAAAYEQY
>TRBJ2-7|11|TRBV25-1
ASSVRTGWEQY
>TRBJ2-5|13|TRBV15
ATSRGGSGAETQY
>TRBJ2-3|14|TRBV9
ASSSQGLAGRDTQY
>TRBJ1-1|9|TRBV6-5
ASSTRTEAF
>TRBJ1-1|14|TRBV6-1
ASSESLAQGALGAF
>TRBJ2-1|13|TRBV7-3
ASSSRGSGSDEQF
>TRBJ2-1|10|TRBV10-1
ASRDTGEEQF
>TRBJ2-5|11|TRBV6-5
AGASLRGETQY
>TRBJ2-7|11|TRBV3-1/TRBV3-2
ASSQTGVYEQY
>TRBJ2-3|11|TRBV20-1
SASLAGADTQY
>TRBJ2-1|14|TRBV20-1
SASSASGSSYNEQF
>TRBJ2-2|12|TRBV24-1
ATSERKNTGELF
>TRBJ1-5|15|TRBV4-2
ASSQARTGIMNQPQH
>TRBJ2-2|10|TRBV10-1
ASVGTTGELF
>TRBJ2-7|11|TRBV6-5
ASRRDTSYEQY
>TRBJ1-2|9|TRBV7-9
ASSSNYGYT
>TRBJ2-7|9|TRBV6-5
ASAGGYEQY
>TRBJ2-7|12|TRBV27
ASSPMVRLYEQY
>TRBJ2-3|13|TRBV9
ASSVEGWSTDTQY
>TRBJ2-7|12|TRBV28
ASSPRTGPYEQY